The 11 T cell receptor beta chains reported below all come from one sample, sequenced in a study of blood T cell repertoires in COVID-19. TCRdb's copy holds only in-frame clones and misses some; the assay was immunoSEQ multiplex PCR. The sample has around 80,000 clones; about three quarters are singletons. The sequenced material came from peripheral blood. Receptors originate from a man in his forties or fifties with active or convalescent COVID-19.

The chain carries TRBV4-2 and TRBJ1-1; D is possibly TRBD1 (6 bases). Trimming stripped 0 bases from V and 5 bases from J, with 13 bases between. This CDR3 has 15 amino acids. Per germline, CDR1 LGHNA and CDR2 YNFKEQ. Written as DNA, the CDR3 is TGTGCCAGCAGCCAAGACCCCGGGACATTTACTGAAGCTTTCTTT. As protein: CASSQDPGTFTEAFF.

This chain's CDR3 is CASSPSFTDTQYF. CDR3 bases: TGTGCCAGCAGCCCCAGTTTCACAGATACGCAGTATTTT. This chain joins TRBV9 and TRBJ2-3; no clear D. Germline loops: CDR1 SGDLS, CDR2 YYNGEE. The CDR3 contains 13 residues. Trimming took off 4 bases at V and 2 bases at J, with 8 bases between the two ends. The entire variable domain, with the rest obtained from reference TRBV9 and TRBJ2-3, is as follows: DSGVTQTPKHLITATGQRVTLRCSPRSGDLSVYWYQQSLDQGLQFLIQYYNGEERAKGNILERFSAQQFPDLHSELNLSSLELGDSALYFCASSPSFTDTQYFGPGTRLTVL.

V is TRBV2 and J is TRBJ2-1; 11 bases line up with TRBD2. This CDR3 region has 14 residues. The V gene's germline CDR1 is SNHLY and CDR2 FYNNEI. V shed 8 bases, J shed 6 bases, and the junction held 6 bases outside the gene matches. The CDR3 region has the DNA TGTGCCAGCGGGCTAGCGGGGGGTTCCAATGAGCAGTTCTTC. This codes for CASGLAGGSNEQFF.

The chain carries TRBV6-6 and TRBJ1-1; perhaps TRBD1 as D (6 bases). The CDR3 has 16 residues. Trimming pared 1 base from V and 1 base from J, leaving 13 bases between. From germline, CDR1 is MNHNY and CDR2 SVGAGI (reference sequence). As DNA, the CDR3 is TGTGCCAGCAGTTACTTACGACAGGCGGAGAACACTGAAGCTTTCTTT. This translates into CASSYLRQAENTEAFF.

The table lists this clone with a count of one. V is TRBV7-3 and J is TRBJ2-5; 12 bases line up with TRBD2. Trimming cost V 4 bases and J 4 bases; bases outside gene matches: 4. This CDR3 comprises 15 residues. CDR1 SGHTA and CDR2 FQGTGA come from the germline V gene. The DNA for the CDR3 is TGTGCCAGCAGCTCACTAGCGGGGGGCCCAGAGACCCAGTACTTC. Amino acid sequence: CASSSLAGGPETQYF. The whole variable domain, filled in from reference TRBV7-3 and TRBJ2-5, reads GAGVSQTPSNKVTEKGKYVELRCDPISGHTALYWYRQSLGQGPEFLIYFQGTGAADDSGLPNDRFFAVRPEGSVSTLKIQRTERGDSAVYLCASSSLAGGPETQYFGPGTRLLVL.

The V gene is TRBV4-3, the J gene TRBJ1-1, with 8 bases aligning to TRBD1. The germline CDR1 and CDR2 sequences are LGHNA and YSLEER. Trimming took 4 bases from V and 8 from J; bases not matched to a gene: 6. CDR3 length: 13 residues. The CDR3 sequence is CASSLQGAREAFF. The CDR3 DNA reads TGCGCCAGCAGCCTCCAGGGGGCGCGGGAAGCTTTCTTT.

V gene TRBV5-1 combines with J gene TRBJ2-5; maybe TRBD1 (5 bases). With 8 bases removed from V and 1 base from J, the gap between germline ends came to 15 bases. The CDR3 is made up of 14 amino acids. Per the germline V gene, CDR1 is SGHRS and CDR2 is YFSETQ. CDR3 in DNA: TGCGCCAGTTACCCCACTCAGGGCCAAGAGACCCAGTACTTC. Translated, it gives CASYPTQGQETQYF.

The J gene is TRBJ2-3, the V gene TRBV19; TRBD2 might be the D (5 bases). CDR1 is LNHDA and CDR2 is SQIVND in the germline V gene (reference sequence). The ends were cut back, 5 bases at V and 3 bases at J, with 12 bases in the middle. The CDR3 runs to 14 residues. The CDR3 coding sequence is TGTGCCAGTAGTGCCCCGGGGTCGACAGATACGCAGTATTTT. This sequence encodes CASSAPGSTDTQYF.

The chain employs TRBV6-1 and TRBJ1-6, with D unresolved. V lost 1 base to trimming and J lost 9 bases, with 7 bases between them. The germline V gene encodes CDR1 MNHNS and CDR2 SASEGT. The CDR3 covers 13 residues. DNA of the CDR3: TGTGCCAGCAGTGAAGAACTAGGTTCACCCCTCCACTTT. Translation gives CASSEELGSPLHF.

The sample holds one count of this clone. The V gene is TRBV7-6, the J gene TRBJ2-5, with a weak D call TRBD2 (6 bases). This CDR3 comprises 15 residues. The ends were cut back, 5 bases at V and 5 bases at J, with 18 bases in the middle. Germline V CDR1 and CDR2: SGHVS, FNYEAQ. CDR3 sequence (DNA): TGTGCCAGCAGCCCGGCCCCAGCGGGTTGGGAGACCCAGTACTTC. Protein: CASSPAPAGWETQYF.

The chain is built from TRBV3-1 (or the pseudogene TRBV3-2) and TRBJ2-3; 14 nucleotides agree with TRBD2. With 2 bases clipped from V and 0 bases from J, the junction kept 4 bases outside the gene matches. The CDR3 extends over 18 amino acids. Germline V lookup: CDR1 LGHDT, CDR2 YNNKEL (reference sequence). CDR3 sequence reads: CASSQRLAGGQSTDTQYF. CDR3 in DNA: TGTGCCAGCAGCCAACGACTAGCGGGGGGGCAAAGCACAGATACGCAGTATTTT.